What follows are 27 T cell receptor beta chains derived from one specimen sequenced in a study of blood T cell repertoires in COVID-19. TCRdb's copy holds only in-frame clones and misses some; the assay was immunoSEQ multiplex PCR. Here the sample spans about 120,000 clones, roughly 76% being singletons. The sequenced material came from peripheral blood. These receptors all stem from a human donor in a cohort sampled during active COVID-19.

V and J are TRBV5-6 and TRBJ2-7; tentatively, D is TRBD2 (7 bases). The CDR3 extends over 16 amino acids. Germline V lookup: CDR1 SGHDT, CDR2 YYEEEE. The V gene lost 4 bases and the J gene lost 5 bases, with 22 bases spanning the gap. The CDR3 is CASSRGAGPLKDEQYF. The CDR3 coding sequence is TGTGCCAGCAGCCGGGGGGCGGGGCCCCTTAAGGACGAGCAGTACTTC.

This clone has only a few counts. This CDR3 reads CASSMLGRVENQPQHF. CDR3 coding DNA: TGTGCCAGTAGTATGTTGGGCAGGGTAGAGAATCAGCCCCAGCATTTT. The V and J genes are TRBV19 and TRBJ1-5; TRBD1 is a possible D gene (5 bases). CDR3 size: 16 residues. Between the trimmed V and J ends, which lost 3 bases and 4 bases, there was a span of 16 bases. Looked up from germline, CDR1 is LNHDA and CDR2 is SQIVND (reference sequence).

The chain couples TRBV4-3 to TRBJ2-1; 9 bases fit TRBD2. The CDR3 covers 17 residues. The germline V gene encodes CDR1 LGHNA and CDR2 YSLEER. Trimming cost V 0 bases and J 4 bases; bases outside gene matches: 7. The CDR3 nucleotides read TGCGCCAGCAGCCAAGACCTCGGGAGCGGGGGGTACAATGAGCAGTTCTTC. Its protein is CASSQDLGSGGYNEQFF.

CDR3 coding DNA: TGTGCCAGCAGTCCCGCCGGTTGGCAGCCCCAGCATTTT. This gives the protein CASSPAGWQPQHF. The genes are TRBV12-3 or TRBV12-4 and TRBJ1-5; no definite D call. Deletions cut 5 bases from V and 7 bases from J, with 12 bases between. The length of the CDR3 is 13 residues.

This rearrangement joins TRBV28 to TRBJ2-1; 10 bases are shared with TRBD2. CDR3 length equals 16 residues. V was pared by 3 bases and J by 4 bases, with 6 bases of the junction left unmatched. Germline values: CDR1 MDHEN, CDR2 SYDVKM. The CDR3 here is CASSFARTSGYNEQFF. CDR3 nucleotide sequence: TGTGCCAGCAGTTTTGCAAGGACTAGCGGATACAATGAGCAGTTCTTC.

The chain has TRBV2 and TRBJ2-7; TRBD2 matches at 8 bases. CDR1 and CDR2 (germline): SNHLY, FYNNEI. Trimming at V came to 7 bases and at J to 6 bases, leaving 11 bases not matched to a gene. The CDR3 is 14 residues long. The DNA for the CDR3 is TGTGCCAGCAAGCCGGGACTAGTGTTATCCGAGCAGTACTTC. It translates to CASKPGLVLSEQYF. The complete variable domain, with remaining parts taken from reference TRBV2 and TRBJ2-7, reads EPEVTQTPSHQVTQMGQEVILRCVPISNHLYFYWYRQILGQKVEFLVSFYNNEISEKSEIFDDQFSVERPDGSNFTLKIRSTKLEDSAMYFCASKPGLVLSEQYFGPGTRLTVT.

The chain carries TRBV11-2 and TRBJ2-7; 8 bases are a match to TRBD1. CDR1 and CDR2 from the germline V gene are SGHAT and FQNNGV. The CDR3 contains 16 residues. V was clipped by 1 base and J by 6 bases; unmatched bases: 11. The chain's CDR3 is CASSLGDRGPLGEQYF. The CDR3 nucleotides read TGTGCCAGCAGCTTAGGCGACAGGGGTCCCTTAGGCGAGCAGTACTTC.

The gene calls are TRBV6-5 and TRBJ1-2; D is uncertain. The V end was cut by 6 bases, the J end by 0 bases, with 11 bases between. The germline gives CDR1 MNHEY, CDR2 SVGAGI. This CDR3 is built from 14 residues. CDR3 region: CASSSASANYGYTF. CDR3 sequence (DNA): TGTGCCAGCAGCAGCGCCTCAGCTAACTATGGCTACACCTTC.

V and J are TRBV2 and TRBJ2-5; TRBD2 aligns across 10 bases. Trimming removed 7 bases from V and 5 bases from J; junction bases left unmatched: 13. Germline lookup yields CDR1 SNHLY and CDR2 FYNNEI. The CDR3 has 16 residues. CDR3 sequence (DNA): TGTGCCAGCATGGCACTAGGGACTAGCGTGGTGGAGACCCAGTACTTC. It is translated as CASMALGTSVVETQYF.

The V call is TRBV9, the J call TRBJ1-1, with 11 bases fitting TRBD1. Germline V gene sequence: CDR1 SGDLS, CDR2 YYNGEE. Trimming took 3 bases from V and 4 from J; bases not matched to a gene: 8. The CDR3 is made up of 16 amino acids. The CDR3 DNA reads as TGTGCCAGCAGCGCGGGGAAGGGACAGGGGGGCACTGAAGCTTTCTTT. The encoded protein is CASSAGKGQGGTEAFF.

This clone was observed a single time. The chain joins TRBV11-3 to TRBJ2-3; D perhaps matches TRBD1 (6 bases). Germline V lookup: CDR1 SGHNT, CDR2 YENEEA. The CDR3 has 12 amino acids. Trimming removed 5 bases from V and 7 bases from J, with 10 bases in between. CDR3 sequence reads: CASSPDRNTQYF. DNA for the CDR3: TGTGCCAGCAGCCCGGACAGAAATACGCAGTATTTT.

The V gene is TRBV11-3, the J gene TRBJ2-7; no clear D gene. V was shortened by 0 bases and J by 5 bases, with 17 bases between the two germline ends. CDR1 is SGHNT, CDR2 YENEEA, per germline. The CDR3 runs 16 residues. CDR3 loop: CASSLDNRPLRDEQYF. The CDR3 DNA reads TGTGCCAGCAGCTTAGATAATCGGCCGCTCCGGGACGAGCAGTACTTC. Based on the CDR3 plus reference TRBV11-3 and TRBJ2-7, the full variable domain is EAGVVQSPRYKIIEKKQPVAFWCNPISGHNTLYWYLQNLGQGPELLIRYENEEAVDDSQLPKDRFSAERLKGVDSTLKIQPAELGDSAVYLCASSLDNRPLRDEQYFGPGTRLTVT.

The gene calls are TRBV7-9 and TRBJ2-1; D gene ambiguous. CDR1 is SEHNR and CDR2 is FQNEAQ in the germline V gene (reference sequence). V lost 5 bases to trimming and J lost 5 bases, with 19 bases between them. This CDR3 is built from 16 residues. The CDR3 nucleotides read TGTGCCAGCAGCCCCCCAGCTATGACATCTAACAATGAGCAGTTCTTC. It codes for CASSPPAMTSNNEQFF.

This sequence joins TRBV6-5 and TRBJ2-7, with 9 bases fitting TRBD1. Trimming cost V 6 bases and J 2 bases; bases outside gene matches: 8. This CDR3 has 15 amino acids. CDR1 is MNHEY and CDR2 is SVGAGI in the germline V gene. The CDR3 DNA sequence: TGTGCCAGCAGACCCGGGACAGGGCCTCCCTACGAGCAGTACTTC. Its translation: CASRPGTGPPYEQYF.

This chain uses TRBV29-1 with TRBJ1-1, with 11 bases that match TRBD1. Looked up from germline, CDR1 is SQVTM and CDR2 is ANQGSEA. The CDR3 spans 14 residues. With 4 bases clipped from V and 3 bases from J, the junction kept 4 bases outside the gene matches. CDR3: CSVVGQGEYTEAFF. CDR3 coding DNA: TGCAGCGTTGTGGGACAGGGGGAGTACACTGAAGCTTTCTTT.

The chain is built from TRBV28 and TRBJ1-1, with 7 bases identical to TRBD1. CDR1 and CDR2 from the germline V gene are MDHEN and SYDVKM. V was pared by 3 bases and J by 3 bases, with 7 bases of the junction left unmatched. The CDR3 spans 15 residues. This CDR3 is CASSFSPGQDTEAFF. As DNA, the CDR3 is TGTGCCAGCAGTTTCTCCCCCGGACAGGACACTGAAGCTTTCTTT.

In DNA, the CDR3 is TGTGCCAGCAGGAGTAGCGGTTGGGTAGTCCAGAGCTCCTACGAGCAGTACTTC. Its translation: CASRSSGWVVQSSYEQYF. The rearrangement links TRBV11-2 to TRBJ2-7, with D possibly matching TRBD2 (6 bases). V lost 6 bases and J lost 0, with 24 bases in between. Per germline, CDR1 SGHAT and CDR2 FQNNGV. The CDR3 is 18 residues long.

The chain recombines TRBV20-1 with TRBJ2-7; perhaps TRBD1 as D (6 bases). V dropped 3 bases and J dropped 2 bases, with 11 bases sitting between them. The germline gives CDR1 DFQATT, CDR2 SNEGSKA (reference sequence). The CDR3 contains 13 residues. The DNA for the CDR3 is TGCAGTGCTAGTAAGGACAGAGCCTACGAGCAGTACTTC. Its protein is CSASKDRAYEQYF.

This clone has just one count. The chain uses TRBV5-5 and TRBJ2-7, with 8 bases lining up with TRBD1. There are 14 residues in the CDR3. J gave up 3 bases and V 4 bases, and 6 bases lay outside the gene matches. The germline CDR1 and CDR2 sequences are SGHKS and YYEKEE (reference sequence). The CDR3 DNA follows: TGTGCCAGCAGCAAATATGACAGGGGCTACGAGCAGTACTTC. This gives the protein CASSKYDRGYEQYF.

The chain is built from TRBV27 and TRBJ1-3; no reliable D call. The CDR3 length is 16 residues. Germline-derived CDR1 and CDR2 are MNHEY and SMNVEV (reference sequence). Trimming pared 2 bases from V and 2 bases from J, leaving 13 bases between. In DNA, the CDR3 is TGTGCCAGCAGTTTAAGTTCGTGGCAGGCTGGAAACACCATATATTTT. Protein: CASSLSSWQAGNTIYF.

The rearrangement joins TRBV11-3 to TRBJ2-3, with 7 positions matching TRBD1. This CDR3 is built from 13 residues. Germline CDR1 reads SGHNT; CDR2 reads YENEEA. V was clipped by 5 bases and J by 6 bases; unmatched bases: 5. This CDR3 reads CASSQDRADTQYF. CDR3 coding DNA: TGTGCCAGCAGCCAAGACAGGGCGGATACGCAGTATTTT.

The CDR3 sequence is CASSRDSSMNTEAFF. Written as DNA, the CDR3 is TGTGCCAGCAGTCGGGACAGCTCCATGAACACTGAAGCTTTCTTT. This chain joins TRBV3-1 (or the pseudogene TRBV3-2) and TRBJ1-1, with 7 nucleotides matching TRBD1. Germline loops: CDR1 LGHDT, CDR2 YNNKEL (reference sequence). The CDR3 loop spans 15 amino acids. The J segment lost 0 bases and the V segment lost 6 bases, leaving 7 bases of the junction unmatched.

The chain combines TRBV5-5 with TRBJ2-7, with TRBD1 matching over 7 bases. Germline lookup yields CDR1 SGHKS and CDR2 YYEKEE (reference sequence). V lost 4 bases, J lost 1 base, and 11 bases stayed unmatched. CDR3 length: 16 amino acids. The CDR3 sequence is CASSEHPGQLSYEQYF. The CDR3 DNA follows: TGTGCCAGCAGCGAACATCCGGGACAGCTATCCTACGAGCAGTACTTC.

The chain couples TRBV9 to TRBJ2-3; D may be TRBD2 (6 bases). The CDR3 spans 14 residues. Per germline, CDR1 SGDLS and CDR2 YYNGEE. V lost 3 bases and J lost 4, with 12 bases in between. The CDR3 loop reads CASSGGGGPDTQYF. The CDR3 nucleotides read TGTGCCAGCAGCGGGGGAGGAGGCCCAGATACGCAGTATTTT.

This chain joins TRBV18 and TRBJ1-4; 8 nucleotides align to TRBD1. Trimming took 3 bases from V and 3 from J; bases not matched to a gene: 6. CDR3 length: 16 residues. Germline CDR1 reads KGHSH; CDR2 reads LQKENI. The DNA for the CDR3 is TGTGCCAGCTCACCGGGCAGGGGGCTAGCTAATGAAAAACTGTTTTTT. Protein sequence: CASSPGRGLANEKLFF.

V gene TRBV5-1 combines with J gene TRBJ2-5, with 9 bases that match TRBD1. CDR1 and CDR2 from the germline V gene are SGHRS and YFSETQ. The CDR3 runs to 15 residues. V shed 4 bases and J 2 bases; nucleotides not matched to a gene: 6. The CDR3 protein is CASSLGQGWQETQYF. CDR3 nucleotides: TGCGCCAGCAGCCTTGGACAGGGGTGGCAAGAGACCCAGTACTTC.

V usage is TRBV6-5 and J usage is TRBJ1-3, with TRBD1 matching 8 bases. The CDR3 runs to 16 residues. The V segment lost 4 bases and the J segment 1 base; nucleotides outside the gene matches: 6. CDR1 and CDR2 (germline): MNHEY, SVGAGI. Here the CDR3 DNA reads TGTGCCAGCAGTTGGACAGGGACTGCGTCTGGAAACACCATATATTTT. This sequence encodes CASSWTGTASGNTIYF.